This TCR beta chain was obtained from a study of neurological immune-mediated disorders. Study-level results: Private repertoires in all groups were suggested, as expanded clones shared no CDR3 amino acid sequences across subjects.

Germline loops: CDR1 DFQATT, CDR2 SNEGSKA (reference sequence). CDR3 length: 13 amino acids. Trimming shortened V by 3 bases and J by 0 bases, and 6 bases separated the two germline ends. This clonotype was seen a few times. The antigen remains undetermined. cDNA was made by 5'RACE with 10-nucleotide random UMIs. TCRdb re-derived calls from the 5' RACE reads in MiXCR, one entry per CDR3 protein. Of more than 45,000 distinct CDR3 sequences in the sample, about 4% were seen once. Sequencing input: PBMCs. The source is a middle-aged man with multiple sclerosis. The chain couples TRBV20-1 to TRBJ2-1; tentatively, D is TRBD2 (5 bases). The CDR3 is CSARGDSYNEQFF. The CDR3 DNA reads TGCAGTGCTAGGGGAGACTCCTACAATGAGCAGTTCTTC.